This T cell receptor beta chain was sequenced during a study of persistence of HIV-infected CD4 T cells. Study-level information: Multiple blood draws of up to about 180 mL, except a couple of donors with single leukapheresis.

Stimulation used 10 ug/mL lysate from CMV-infected fibroblasts. Sorting selected CD4+ T cells upregulating both CD40 ligand and CD69. Anti-CD28/CD49d costimulation, CD40-blocking antibody and enfuvirtide were given to CD8-depleted PBMCs for 15 to 20 hours. The libraries were made with immunoSEQ version 4 in survey mode. Template was genomic DNA at about 9.8 ng/uL, with up to 1 ug used per sample. Using immunoSEQ multiplex PCR, the repertoire was profiled, and TCRdb retains in-frame clones only, with some absent. Among about 21,000 clones listed, approximately 78% were seen once. Turning to this clone: Its antigen is undetermined.

This sequence was found in an adult man with HIV who was CMV-seropositive. Sequencing was performed on CD4+ T cells sorted from PBMCs after 18-hour stimulation, taken from a patient who received antiretroviral therapy.

The CDR3 nucleotides are TGCGCCAGCAGCTTGGCCGGCACTGGGAACACTGAAGCTTTCTTT. Protein product: CASSLAGTGNTEAFF. The J gene is TRBJ1-1, the V gene TRBV5-1; D call uncertain. Germline CDR1 reads SGHRS; CDR2 reads YFSETQ. The CDR3 contains 15 residues. V was clipped by 0 bases and J by 1 base, with 10 bases between them.